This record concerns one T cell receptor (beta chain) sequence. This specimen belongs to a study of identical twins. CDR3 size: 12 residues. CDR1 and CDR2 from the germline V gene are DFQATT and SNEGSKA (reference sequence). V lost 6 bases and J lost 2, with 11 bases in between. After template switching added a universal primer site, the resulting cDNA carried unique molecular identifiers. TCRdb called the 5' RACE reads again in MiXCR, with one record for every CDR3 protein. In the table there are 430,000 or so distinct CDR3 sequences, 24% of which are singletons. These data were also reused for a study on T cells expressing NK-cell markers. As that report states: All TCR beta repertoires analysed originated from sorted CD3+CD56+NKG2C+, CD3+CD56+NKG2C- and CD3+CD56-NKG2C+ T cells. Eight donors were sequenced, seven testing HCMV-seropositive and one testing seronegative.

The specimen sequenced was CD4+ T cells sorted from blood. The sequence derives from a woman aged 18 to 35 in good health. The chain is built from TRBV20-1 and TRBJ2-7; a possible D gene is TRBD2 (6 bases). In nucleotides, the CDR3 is TGCAGTGCAAGGGACTTCCCCTACGAGCAGTACTTC. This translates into CSARDFPYEQYF.